This TCR beta chain was sequenced in a study of T cells in Graves' hyperthyroidism and ophthalmopathy. This clonotype was seen many times. Its antigen is not identified. Researchers amplified the TCR beta CDR3 regions from RNA transcripts. The HTBI primer set was used in a first-round RT-PCR of the TCR CDR3. TCRdb analysed the multiplex PCR reads with MiXCR anew, one entry per CDR3 protein. Of hundreds of thousands of distinct CDR3 sequences in the sample, roughly 46% are singletons; the top ten hold nearly 8.5%. General study findings and limits: Blood also contained most expanded thyroid clonotypes above 0.001.

If no ophthalmopathy progression occurred within 18 months, Graves' hyperthyroidism was stable. Trimming removed 1 base from V and 0 bases from J, with 6 bases in between. There are 14 residues in the CDR3. Per the germline V gene, CDR1 is SNHLY and CDR2 is FYNNEI. This chain links TRBV2 with TRBJ2-5, with D perhaps TRBD2 (5 bases). The receptor comes from a woman between 18 and 30 years old with Graves' hyperthyroidism. Input material: peripheral blood or thyroid tissue (not recorded which). CDR3 nucleotides: TGTGCCAGCAGTGAAGGGGAGTACCAAGAGACCCAGTACTTC. Translation gives CASSEGEYQETQYF.